The present TCR beta chain was sequenced within a study of shared clonotypes between healthy human individuals. The study separated CD4+ cells into CD45RA+ naive and CD45RA-negative memory subsets. For sorted subsets, 150 to 250 ng DNA per replicate equaled around 28,000 T cell genomes. Profiled with immunoSEQ multiplex PCR; TCRdb holds only in-frame clones, not every one. The sample shows some 2,100,000 clones, about 94% of them seen only once. Sequenced material: naive CD4+ T cells sorted from blood. This sample's subset: CD45RA+ positively selected. The sequence was obtained from a man between 18 and 29 years old in good health.

CDR3 loop: CASSLNRLGDQPQHF. The CDR3 coding sequence is TGTGCCAGCAGTTTAAATCGGCTGGGGGATCAGCCCCAGCATTTT. The gene calls are TRBV28 and TRBJ1-5; TRBD1 is a possible D gene (5 bases). Trimming removed 2 bases from V and 5 bases from J, with 13 bases in between. The CDR3 loop spans 15 amino acids. Germline CDR1 and CDR2: MDHEN and SYDVKM.